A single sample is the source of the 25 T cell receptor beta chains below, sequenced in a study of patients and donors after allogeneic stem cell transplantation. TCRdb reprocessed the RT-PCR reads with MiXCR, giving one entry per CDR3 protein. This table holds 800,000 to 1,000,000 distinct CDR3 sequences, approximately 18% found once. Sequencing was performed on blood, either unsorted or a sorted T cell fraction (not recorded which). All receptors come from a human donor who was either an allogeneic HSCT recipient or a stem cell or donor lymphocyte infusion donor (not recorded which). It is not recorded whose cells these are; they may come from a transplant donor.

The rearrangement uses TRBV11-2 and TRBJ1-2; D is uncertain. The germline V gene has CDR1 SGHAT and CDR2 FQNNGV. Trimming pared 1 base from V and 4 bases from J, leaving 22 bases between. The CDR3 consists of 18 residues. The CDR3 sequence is CASSLVIGLSDSSYGYTF. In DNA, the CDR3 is TGTGCCAGCAGCTTAGTTATTGGATTGAGTGACTCGAGCTATGGCTACACCTTC.

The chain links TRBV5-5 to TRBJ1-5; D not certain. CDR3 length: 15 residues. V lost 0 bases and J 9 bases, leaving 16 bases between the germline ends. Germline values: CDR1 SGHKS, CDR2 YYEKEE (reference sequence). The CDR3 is CASSLEVGGNWPQHF. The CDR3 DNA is TGTGCCAGCAGCTTGGAAGTAGGTGGCAATTGGCCCCAGCATTTT.

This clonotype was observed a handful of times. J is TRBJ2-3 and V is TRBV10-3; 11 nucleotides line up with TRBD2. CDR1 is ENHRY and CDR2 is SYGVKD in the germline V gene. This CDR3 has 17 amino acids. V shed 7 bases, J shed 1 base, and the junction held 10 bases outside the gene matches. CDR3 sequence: CAITPNGLAGGTDTQYF. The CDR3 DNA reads TGTGCCATCACCCCCAACGGACTAGCGGGCGGCACAGATACGCAGTATTTT.

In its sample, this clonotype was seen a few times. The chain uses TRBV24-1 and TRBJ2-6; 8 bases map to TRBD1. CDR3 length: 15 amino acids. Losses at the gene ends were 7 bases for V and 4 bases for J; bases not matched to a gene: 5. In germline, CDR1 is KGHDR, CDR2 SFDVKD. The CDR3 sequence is CATRGTGGGANVLTF. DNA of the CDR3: TGTGCCACCAGGGGGACAGGTGGAGGGGCCAACGTCCTGACTTTC.

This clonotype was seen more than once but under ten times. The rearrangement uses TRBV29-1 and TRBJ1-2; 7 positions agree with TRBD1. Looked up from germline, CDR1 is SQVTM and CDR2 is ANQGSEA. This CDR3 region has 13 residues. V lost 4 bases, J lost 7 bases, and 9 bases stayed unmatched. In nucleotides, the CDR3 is TGCAGCGTTGTTGACAGGGAAGTGAGTGGCTACACCTTC. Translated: CSVVDREVSGYTF.

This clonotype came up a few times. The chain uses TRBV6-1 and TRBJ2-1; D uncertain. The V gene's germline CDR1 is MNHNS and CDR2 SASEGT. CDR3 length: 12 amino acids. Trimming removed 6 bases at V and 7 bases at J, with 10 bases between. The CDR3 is CASRGMGNEQFF. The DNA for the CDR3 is TGTGCCAGCAGGGGAATGGGAAATGAGCAGTTCTTC.

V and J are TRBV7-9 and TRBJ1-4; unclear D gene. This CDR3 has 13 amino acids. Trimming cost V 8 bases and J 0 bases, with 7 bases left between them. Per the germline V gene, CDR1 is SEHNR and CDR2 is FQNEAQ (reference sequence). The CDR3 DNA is TGTGCCAGCTCAGGTCCAACTAATGAAAAACTGTTTTTT. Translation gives CASSGPTNEKLFF.

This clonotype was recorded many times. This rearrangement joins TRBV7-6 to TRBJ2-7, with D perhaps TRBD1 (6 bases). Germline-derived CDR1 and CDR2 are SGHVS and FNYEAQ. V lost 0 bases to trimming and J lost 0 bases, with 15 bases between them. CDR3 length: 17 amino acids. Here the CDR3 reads CASSLAYSKDSSYEQYF. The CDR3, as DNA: TGTGCCAGCAGCTTAGCTTATTCCAAGGACAGCTCCTACGAGCAGTACTTC. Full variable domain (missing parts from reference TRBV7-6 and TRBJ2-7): GAGVSQSPRYKVTKRGQDVALRCDPISGHVSLYWYRQALGQGPEFLTYFNYEAQQDKSGLPNDRFSAERPEGSISTLTIQRTEQRDSAMYRCASSLAYSKDSSYEQYFGPGTRLTVT.

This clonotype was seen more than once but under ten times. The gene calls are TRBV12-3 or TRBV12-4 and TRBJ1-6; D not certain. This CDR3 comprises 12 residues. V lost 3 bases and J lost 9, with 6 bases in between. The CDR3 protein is CASSFKGSPLHF. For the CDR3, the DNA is TGTGCCAGCAGTTTTAAGGGTTCACCCCTCCACTTT.

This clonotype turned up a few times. For the CDR3, the DNA is TGTGCCAGCAGCTTCGGGGACAATGAAAAACTGTTTTTT. This gives the protein CASSFGDNEKLFF. The chain joins TRBV13 to TRBJ1-4; D is possibly TRBD1 (5 bases). V lost 3 bases, J lost 5 bases, and 7 bases lay in between. This CDR3 is 13 amino acids long. CDR1 is PRHDT and CDR2 is FYEKMQ in the germline V gene (reference sequence).

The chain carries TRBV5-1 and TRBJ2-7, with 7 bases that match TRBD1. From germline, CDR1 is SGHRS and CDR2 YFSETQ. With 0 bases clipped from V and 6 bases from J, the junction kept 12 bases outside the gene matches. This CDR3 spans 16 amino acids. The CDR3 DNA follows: TGCGCCAGCAGCTTGGCCTCTGTGACAGGGTCCCTCGAGCAGTACTTC. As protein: CASSLASVTGSLEQYF.

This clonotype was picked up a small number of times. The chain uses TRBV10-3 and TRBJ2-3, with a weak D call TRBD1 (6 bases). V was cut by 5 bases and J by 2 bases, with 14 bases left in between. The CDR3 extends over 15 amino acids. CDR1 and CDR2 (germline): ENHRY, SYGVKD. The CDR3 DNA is TGTGCCATCAGTTTCTCCAGGGGCCCCACAGATACGCAGTATTTT. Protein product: CAISFSRGPTDTQYF.

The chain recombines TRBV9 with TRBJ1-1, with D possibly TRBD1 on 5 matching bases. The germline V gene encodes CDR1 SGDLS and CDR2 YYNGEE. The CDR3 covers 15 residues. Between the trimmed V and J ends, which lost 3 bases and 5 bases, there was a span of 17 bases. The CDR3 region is CASSGRDRLVTEAFF. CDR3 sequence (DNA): TGTGCCAGCAGCGGTCGGGACCGGCTTGTGACTGAAGCTTTCTTT.

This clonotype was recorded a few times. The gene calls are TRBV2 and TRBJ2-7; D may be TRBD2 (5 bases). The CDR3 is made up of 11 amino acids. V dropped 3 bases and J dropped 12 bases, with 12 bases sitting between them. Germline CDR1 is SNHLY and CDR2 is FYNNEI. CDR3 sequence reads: CASSDSWRWYF. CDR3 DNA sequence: TGTGCCAGCAGTGACAGCTGGAGGTGGTACTTC. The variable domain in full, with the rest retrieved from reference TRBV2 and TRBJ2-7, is EPEVTQTPSHQVTQMGQEVILRCVPISNHLYFYWYRQILGQKVEFLVSFYNNEISEKSEIFDDQFSVERPDGSNFTLKIRSTKLEDSAMYFCASSDSWRWYFGPGTRLTVT.

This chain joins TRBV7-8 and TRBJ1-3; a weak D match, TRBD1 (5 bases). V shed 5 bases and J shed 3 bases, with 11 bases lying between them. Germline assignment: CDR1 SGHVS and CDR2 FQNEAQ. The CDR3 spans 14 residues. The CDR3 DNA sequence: TGTGCCAGCAGCCCGGGGGTTCATGGAAACACCATATATTTT. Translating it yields CASSPGVHGNTIYF. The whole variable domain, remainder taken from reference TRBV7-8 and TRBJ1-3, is GAGVSQSPRYKVAKRGQDVALRCDPISGHVSLFWYQQALGQGPEFLTYFQNEAQLDKSGLPSDRFFAERPEGSVSTLKIQRTQQEDSAVYLCASSPGVHGNTIYFGEGSWLTVV.

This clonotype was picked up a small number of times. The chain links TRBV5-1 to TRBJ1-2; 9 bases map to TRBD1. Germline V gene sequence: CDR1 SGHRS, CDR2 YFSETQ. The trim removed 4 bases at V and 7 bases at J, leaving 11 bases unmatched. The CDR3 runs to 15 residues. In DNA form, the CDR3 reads TGCGCCAGCAGCCCGAATTCGGGACAGGGAGGTGGCTACACCTTC. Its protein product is CASSPNSGQGGGYTF.

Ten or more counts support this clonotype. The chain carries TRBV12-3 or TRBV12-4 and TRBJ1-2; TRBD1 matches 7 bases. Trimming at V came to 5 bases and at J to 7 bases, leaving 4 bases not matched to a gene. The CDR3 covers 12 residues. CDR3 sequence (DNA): TGTGCCAGCAGTCCAGACAGGGTTGGCTACACCTTC. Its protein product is CASSPDRVGYTF.

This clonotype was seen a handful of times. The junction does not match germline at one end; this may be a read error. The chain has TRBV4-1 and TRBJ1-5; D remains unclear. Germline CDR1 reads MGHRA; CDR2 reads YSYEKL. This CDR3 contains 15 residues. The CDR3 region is CANSLLDQGNQPQHF. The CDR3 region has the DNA TGCGCCAACAGCTTACTCGATCAGGGCAATCAGCCCCAGCATTTT.

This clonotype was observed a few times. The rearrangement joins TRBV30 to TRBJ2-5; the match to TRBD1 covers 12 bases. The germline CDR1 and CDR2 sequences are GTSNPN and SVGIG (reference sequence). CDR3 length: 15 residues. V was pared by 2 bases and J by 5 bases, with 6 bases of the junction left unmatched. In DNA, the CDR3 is TGTGCCTGGAGTACCGGGACAGGGGGCTGGGAGACCCAGTACTTC. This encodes CAWSTGTGGWETQYF. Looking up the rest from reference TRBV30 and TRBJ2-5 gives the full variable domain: SQTIHQWPATLVQPVGSPLSLECTVEGTSNPNLYWYRQAAGRGLQLLFYSVGIGQISSEVPQNLSASRPQDRQFILSSKKLLLSDSGFYLCAWSTGTGGWETQYFGPGTRLLVL.

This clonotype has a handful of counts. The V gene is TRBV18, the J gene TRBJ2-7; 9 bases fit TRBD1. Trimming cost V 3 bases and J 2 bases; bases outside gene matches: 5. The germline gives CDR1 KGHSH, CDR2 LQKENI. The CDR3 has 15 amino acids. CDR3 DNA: TGTGCCAGCTCACCGGTGACAGGGGGGACCTACGAGCAGTACTTC. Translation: CASSPVTGGTYEQYF.

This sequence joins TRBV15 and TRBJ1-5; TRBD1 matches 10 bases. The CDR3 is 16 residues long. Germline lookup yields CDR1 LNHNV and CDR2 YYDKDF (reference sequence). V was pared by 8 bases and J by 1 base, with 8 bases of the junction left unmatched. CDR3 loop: CATRTGGSKSNQPQHF. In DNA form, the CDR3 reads TGTGCCACCCGGACAGGGGGAAGCAAGAGCAATCAGCCCCAGCATTTT.

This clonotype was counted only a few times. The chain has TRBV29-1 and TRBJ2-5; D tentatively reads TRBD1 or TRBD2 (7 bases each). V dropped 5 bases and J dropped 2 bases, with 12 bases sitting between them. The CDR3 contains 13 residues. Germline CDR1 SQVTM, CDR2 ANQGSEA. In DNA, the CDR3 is TGCAGCGTTCCCAGGGGGGGGCAAGAGACCCAGTACTTC. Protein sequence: CSVPRGGQETQYF.

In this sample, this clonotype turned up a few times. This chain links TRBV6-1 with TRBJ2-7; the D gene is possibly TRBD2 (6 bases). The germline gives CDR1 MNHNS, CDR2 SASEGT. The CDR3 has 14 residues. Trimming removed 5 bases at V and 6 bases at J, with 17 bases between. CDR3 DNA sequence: TGTGCCAGCAGTCGAACCGGGACTTCCCTCGAGCAGTACTTC. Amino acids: CASSRTGTSLEQYF.

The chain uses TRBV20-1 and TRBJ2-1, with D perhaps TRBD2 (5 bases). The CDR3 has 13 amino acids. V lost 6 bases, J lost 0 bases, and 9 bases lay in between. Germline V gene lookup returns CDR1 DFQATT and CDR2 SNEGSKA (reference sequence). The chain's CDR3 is CSARVFSYNEQFF. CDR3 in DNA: TGCAGTGCGCGGGTATTCTCCTACAATGAGCAGTTCTTC.

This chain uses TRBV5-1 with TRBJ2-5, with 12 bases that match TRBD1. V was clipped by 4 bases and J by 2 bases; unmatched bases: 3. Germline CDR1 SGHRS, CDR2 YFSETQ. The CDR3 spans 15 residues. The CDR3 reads CASSLGQGAQETQYF. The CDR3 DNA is TGCGCCAGCAGCCTGGGACAGGGGGCTCAAGAGACCCAGTACTTC. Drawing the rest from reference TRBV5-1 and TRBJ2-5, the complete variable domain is KAGVTQTPRYLIKTRGQQVTLSCSPISGHRSVSWYQQTPGQGLQFLFEYFSETQRNKGNFPGRFSGRQFSNSRSEMNVSTLELGDSALYLCASSLGQGAQETQYFGPGTRLLVL.